The rows below give T cell receptor beta chains drawn from one sample of a study of cytomegalovirus exposure and HLA in healthy donors. The protocol was immunoSEQ multiplex PCR, while the TCRdb copy is restricted to in-frame clones and leaves out a portion. Of around 150,000 clones listed, about two thirds were seen once; the top ten hold approximately 4.2%. Material for sequencing was PBMCs. The receptors here all came from a man aged 50-60 years in good health and CMV-seropositive. The CDR3 runs from the conserved cysteine through the conserved F or W. Fields, in order: J gene, clone size, V gene, D gene, CDR3 DNA, CDR3 protein. The D gene is left open where the match is weak. The size entry is marked missing in some rows and otherwise reads once, few, many or a size class.

J: TRBJ2-3
size: .
V: TRBV4-3
D: TRBD2
DNA: TGCGCCAGCAGCCAAGATTGGAGGTTAAGCGGGAGGAGAGATACGCAGTATTTT
CDR3: CASSQDWRLSGRRDTQYF

J: TRBJ1-4
size: .
V: TRBV7-3
D: .
DNA: TGTGCCAGCAGCTTAGGGACAACAAATGAAAAACTGTTTTTT
CDR3: CASSLGTTNEKLFF

J: TRBJ1-3
size: .
V: TRBV5-1
D: TRBD1
DNA: TGCGCCAGCAGCTTGGAAGGACAGGGTGGAAACACCATATATTTT
CDR3: CASSLEGQGGNTIYF

J: TRBJ2-7
size: .
V: TRBV14
D: TRBD1
DNA: TGTGCCAGCAGCCAAGTGGGGACAGCTTCCTACGAGCAGTACTTC
CDR3: CASSQVGTASYEQYF

J: TRBJ2-1
size: .
V: TRBV7-9
D: TRBD2
DNA: TGTGCCAGCAGCCCCGTCACTAGCGGGAGAACCCATGAGCAGTTCTTC
CDR3: CASSPVTSGRTHEQFF

J: TRBJ2-5
size: .
V: TRBV5-6
D: .
DNA: TGTGCCAGCAGCCGGCAAGAGACCCAGTACTTC
CDR3: CASSRQETQYF

J: TRBJ2-7
size: .
V: TRBV28
D: TRBD1
DNA: TGTGCCTCCCGGGGGGACAGGGACTACGAGCAGTACTTC
CDR3: CASRGDRDYEQYF

J: TRBJ1-5
size: few
V: TRBV2
D: .
DNA: TGTGCCAGCACCCAGGGCAAGCCCAATCAGCCCCAGCATTTT
CDR3: CASTQGKPNQPQHF

J: TRBJ2-5
size: .
V: TRBV5-1
D: .
DNA: TGCGCCAGCAGCTTGGGGAGTGCCCAAGAGACCCAGTACTTC
CDR3: CASSLGSAQETQYF

J: TRBJ1-1
size: .
V: TRBV11-3
D: .
DNA: TGTGCCAGCAGCTCAGAAACCACTGCAGCTTTCTTT
CDR3: CASSSETTAAFF

J: TRBJ1-3
size: .
V: TRBV4-2
D: .
DNA: TGTGCCAGCAGCCAAGGAGATCCTGGAAACACCATATATTTT
CDR3: CASSQGDPGNTIYF

J: TRBJ2-7
size: .
V: TRBV7-9
D: .
DNA: TGTGCCAGCAGCGACGACACGTACGAGCAGTACTTC
CDR3: CASSDDTYEQYF

J: TRBJ2-1
size: .
V: TRBV6-1
D: .
DNA: TGTGCCAGCAGTGAATCGAGGGCCTACAATGAGCAGTTCTTC
CDR3: CASSESRAYNEQFF

J: TRBJ1-2
size: few
V: TRBV6-6
D: .
DNA: TGTGCCAGCAGTACGACGGGAAACTATGGCTACACCTTC
CDR3: CASSTTGNYGYTF

J: TRBJ2-5
size: .
V: TRBV11-3
D: TRBD2
DNA: TGTGCCAGCAGCACACGGACTAGCGGGAGCCAAGAGACCCAGTACTTC
CDR3: CASSTRTSGSQETQYF

J: TRBJ1-2
size: .
V: TRBV19
D: .
DNA: TGTGCCAGTAGTATGGGATTGGAGGACTCAGGCTACACCTTC
CDR3: CASSMGLEDSGYTF

J: TRBJ1-3
size: once
V: TRBV6-5
D: TRBD1
DNA: TGTGCCAGCACCCAAACAGGGGATTCTGGAAACACCATATATTTT
CDR3: CASTQTGDSGNTIYF

J: TRBJ1-2
size: .
V: TRBV7-9
D: .
DNA: TGTGCCAGCAGTACAGGGTATGGCTACACCTTC
CDR3: CASSTGYGYTF

J: TRBJ1-1
size: .
V: TRBV7-8
D: .
DNA: TGTGCCAGCAGCTTAGGGGGACACTCCGAAGCTTTCTTT
CDR3: CASSLGGHSEAFF

J: TRBJ1-1
size: .
V: TRBV2
D: TRBD1
DNA: TGTGCCAGCCCTCGACTAGGGGGTGTGGGGACAGGGCTGAACACTGAAGCTTTCTTT
CDR3: CASPRLGGVGTGLNTEAFF

J: TRBJ2-3
size: .
V: TRBV5-1
D: TRBD2
DNA: TGCGCCAGCAGCTCGAGCGGGAGAGCTAGCACAGATACGCAGTATTTT
CDR3: CASSSSGRASTDTQYF

J: TRBJ1-6
size: .
V: TRBV5-1
D: .
DNA: TGCGCCCGCAGCTTGGACCCAGGGAAAAATTCACCCCTCCACTTT
CDR3: CARSLDPGKNSPLHF

J: TRBJ1-4
size: .
V: TRBV5-1
D: .
DNA: TGCGCCAGCAGTCCTCGGGCAACTAATGAAAAACTGTTTTTT
CDR3: CASSPRATNEKLFF

J: TRBJ2-3
size: .
V: TRBV5-1
D: .
DNA: TGCGCCAGCAGCTTGGGCGGGGAACAGAATACGCAGTATTTT
CDR3: CASSLGGEQNTQYF

J: TRBJ1-6
size: .
V: TRBV28
D: .
DNA: TGTGCCAGCAGTTTAAGGAGCTCCTATAATTCACCCCTCCACTTT
CDR3: CASSLRSSYNSPLHF

J: TRBJ2-1
size: .
V: TRBV23-1
D: .
DNA: TGCGCCAGCAGTCACCCCGGGGGTAATGAGCAGTTCTTC
CDR3: CASSHPGGNEQFF

J: TRBJ2-1
size: few
V: TRBV29-1
D: TRBD1
DNA: TGCAGCCCTCGACAGGGGGCATCCTACAATGAGCAGTTCTTC
CDR3: CSPRQGASYNEQFF

J: TRBJ2-1
size: .
V: TRBV29-1
D: .
DNA: TGCAGCTCCTCCCGGGGGAATGAGCAGTTCTTC
CDR3: CSSSRGNEQFF

J: TRBJ1-1
size: .
V: TRBV7-9
D: .
DNA: TGTGCCAGCAGCTTAGAGGCAGGGTACCAATCTAACACTGAAGCTTTCTTT
CDR3: CASSLEAGYQSNTEAFF

J: TRBJ1-5
size: few
V: TRBV7-8
D: TRBD1
DNA: TGTGCCAGCAGCTTAGTAGGGGGCCAGGCCTTACAGCCCCAGCATTTT
CDR3: CASSLVGGQALQPQHF

J: TRBJ2-7
size: once
V: TRBV2
D: TRBD1
DNA: TGTGCCAGCAGTGAATTGAGGGACAGTATCTACGAGCAGTACTTC
CDR3: CASSELRDSIYEQYF

J: TRBJ1-4
size: .
V: TRBV6-5
D: .
DNA: TGTGCCAGCAGTTCCCGGAGGGAATCCGCTAATGAAAAACTGTTTTTT
CDR3: CASSSRRESANEKLFF

J: TRBJ2-2
size: .
V: TRBV6-1
D: TRBD1
DNA: TGTGCCAGCAGTGAAGGGACAGGGAAAACTGAACACACCGGGGAGCTGTTTTTT
CDR3: CASSEGTGKTEHTGELFF

J: TRBJ2-3
size: .
V: TRBV27
D: .
DNA: TGTGCCAGCAGTCCGGACTTAGCCGACAGCACAGATACGCAGTATTTT
CDR3: CASSPDLADSTDTQYF

J: TRBJ2-2
size: .
V: TRBV4-3
D: .
DNA: TGCGCCAGCAGCCAAGTCCCCCAGCGGTCGAACACCGGGGAGCTGTTTTTT
CDR3: CASSQVPQRSNTGELFF

J: TRBJ2-7
size: once
V: TRBV5-6
D: .
DNA: TGTGCCAGCAGCTTAATTCAGGGGAAAGAGTACTTC
CDR3: CASSLIQGKEYF

J: TRBJ1-1
size: .
V: TRBV21-1
D: .
DNA: TGTGCCAGCAGTAAACGCTCCTCGGGTGTCGGCCTTGAAGCTTTCTTT
CDR3: CASSKRSSGVGLEAFF

J: TRBJ2-7
size: .
V: TRBV5-1
D: .
DNA: TGCGCCAGCAGCAGCCAGGGGAACTCCTACGAGCAGTACTTC
CDR3: CASSSQGNSYEQYF

J: TRBJ1-1
size: few
V: TRBV5-1
D: .
DNA: TGCGCCAGCGGCCGCGGAGACACTGAAGCTTTCTTT
CDR3: CASGRGDTEAFF

J: TRBJ2-5
size: .
V: TRBV5-1
D: TRBD1
DNA: TGCGCCAGCCGGAGGGGACAGGAGCTCCAAGAGACCCAGTACTTC
CDR3: CASRRGQELQETQYF

J: TRBJ2-1
size: .
V: TRBV9
D: TRBD2
DNA: TGTGCCAGCAGCCCCCGGACTAGCGGCTACAATGAGCAGTTCTTC
CDR3: CASSPRTSGYNEQFF

J: TRBJ1-1
size: .
V: TRBV6-5
D: .
DNA: TGTGCCACCCTCAACCTAGAGAACACTGAAGCTTTCTTT
CDR3: CATLNLENTEAFF

J: TRBJ1-2
size: .
V: TRBV2
D: TRBD1
DNA: TGTGCCAGCAGTGAAATGGGCAGGGGGTATGGCTACACCTTC
CDR3: CASSEMGRGYGYTF

J: TRBJ2-1
size: .
V: TRBV18
D: .
DNA: TGTGCCAGCTCACCGACTAGCTACAATGAGCAGTTCTTC
CDR3: CASSPTSYNEQFF

J: TRBJ1-1
size: few
V: TRBV5-1
D: TRBD1
DNA: TGCGCCAGCAGCTTTAGGGGGCAAGACACTGAAGCTTTCTTT
CDR3: CASSFRGQDTEAFF

J: TRBJ2-7
size: once
V: TRBV7-2
D: .
DNA: TGTGCCAGCAGCCACCGACGAGGAACCTACGAGCAGTACTTC
CDR3: CASSHRRGTYEQYF

J: TRBJ1-1
size: .
V: TRBV7-9
D: .
DNA: TGTTCCAGCAGCTTAGGCTCCGGGGGAGCTTTCTTT
CDR3: CSSSLGSGGAFF

J: TRBJ1-2
size: .
V: TRBV5-6
D: .
DNA: TGTGCCAGCAGCTTGTCTAGACACTATGGCTACACCTTC
CDR3: CASSLSRHYGYTF

J: TRBJ2-5
size: .
V: TRBV7-8
D: TRBD2
DNA: TGTGCCAGCAGCTTAGGGCGGGAGGACCTGATTGAAGAGACCCAGTACTTC
CDR3: CASSLGREDLIEETQYF

J: TRBJ2-2
size: .
V: TRBV7-2
D: TRBD1
DNA: TGTGCCAGCAGTGAAGACAGGGGGCTAGGCACCGGGGAGCTGTTTTTT
CDR3: CASSEDRGLGTGELFF

J: TRBJ1-5
size: few
V: TRBV19
D: .
DNA: TGTGCCAGCGCAGATGTTAGCAATCAGCCCCAGCATTTT
CDR3: CASADVSNQPQHF

J: TRBJ2-7
size: .
V: TRBV6-6
D: .
DNA: TGTGCCAGCAGTTACAGGTTAGGCAGCGCCTACGAGCAGTACTTC
CDR3: CASSYRLGSAYEQYF

J: TRBJ1-1
size: once
V: TRBV6-1
D: .
DNA: TGTGCCAGCCACAAGAACACTGAAGCTTTCTTT
CDR3: CASHKNTEAFF

J: TRBJ2-2
size: .
V: TRBV28
D: .
DNA: TGTGCCAGCAAGATCCAGGTTGGCGCGAACACCGGGGAGCTGTTTTTT
CDR3: CASKIQVGANTGELFF

J: TRBJ1-2
size: few
V: TRBV5-1
D: TRBD1
DNA: TGCGCCAGCAGCTTAAGGGACAGGGGAGACGATGGCTACACCTTC
CDR3: CASSLRDRGDDGYTF

J: TRBJ2-5
size: .
V: TRBV14
D: TRBD2
DNA: TGTGCCAGCAGCCGGGGAGGGGACGTCCCTGAGACCCAGTACTTC
CDR3: CASSRGGDVPETQYF

J: TRBJ2-5
size: .
V: TRBV4-1
D: TRBD2
DNA: TGCGCCAGCAGCCAAGCACCCCCGATTAGCGGGGGCCTACAAGAGACCCAGTACTTC
CDR3: CASSQAPPISGGLQETQYF